Below, one T cell receptor beta chain is given with its context. This sample was included in a study of cytomegalovirus exposure and HLA in healthy donors. The CDR3 contains 16 residues. The V end lost 0 bases, the J end lost 3 bases, and 12 bases lay between the germline ends. The germline gives CDR1 LGHNA, CDR2 YNFKEQ. Data came from immunoSEQ multiplex PCR; TCRdb stores just in-frame clones and leaves some out. The sample yields tens of thousands of clones, 80% to 90% seen once. The sequencing input was PBMCs. The gene calls are TRBV4-2 and TRBJ2-1, with D possibly being TRBD1 (5 bases). The clonotype originates from a woman aged 18-29 years in good health and CMV-seronegative. CDR3 nucleotide sequence: TGTGCCAGCAGCCAAGATCGGCAGGGCTTCTACAATGAGCAGTTCTTC. It yields the protein CASSQDRQGFYNEQFF.